A single T cell receptor beta chain is shown here with its context. Its antigen is currently unknown. This sample was included in a study of T cells in localized non-small cell lung cancer. The CDR3 is 15 amino acids. Germline CDR1 SGHNT, CDR2 YENEEA. With V trimmed by 7 bases and J by 0 bases, 4 bases remained unmatched. Study outcomes and limitations: Among blood samples, higher T cell density accompanied longer overall survival. Investigators sequenced only a single tumor region, leaving heterogeneity possible.

The method was immunoSEQ multiplex PCR; TCRdb's version includes in-frame clones alone and lacks a portion of them. Among about 950 clones, about 16% were seen once, and the ten largest hold about a fifth. The starting material was lung tumor tissue, obtained before any cancer treatment. The sequence came from a female donor at least 60 years old with stage I squamous cell lung carcinoma. The V and J genes are TRBV11-3 and TRBJ2-2, with 8 bases identical to TRBD2. The CDR3, as DNA: TGTGCCAGCACCCTCGGGGGGGCGAACACCGGGGAGCTGTTTTTT. This sequence encodes CASTLGGANTGELFF.